Following are 10 T cell receptor beta chains from one sample sequenced in a study of T cell clusters in autoimmune cytopenias. Each sample's input was around 270 ng genomic DNA, 30,000 to 45,000 genome equivalents. One tube held mixed TRB-A and TRB-B primer pools for touch-down PCR. TCRdb re-called the multiplex PCR reads; one entry per CDR3 protein, DNA not given. The repertoire table contains some 4,800 distinct CDR3 sequences. The source material was peripheral blood. These receptors all stem from a human donor with an autoimmune cytopenia or autoimmune hepatitis (not recorded which).

The chain combines TRBV5-4 with TRBJ2-1; TCRdb returns TRBD2, unconfirmable since there is no DNA. The V gene's germline CDR1 is SGHNT and CDR2 YYREEE (reference sequence). The CDR3 totals 15 residues. The CDR3 is CASSSDLAGGPGQFF.

This clonotype is labeled medium-sized based on frequency. CDR3 protein: CASSPGGDSPLHF. V and J are TRBV18 and TRBJ1-6; TCRdb's D call of TRBD1 is untestable without DNA. CDR3 length: 13 residues. The germline CDR1 and CDR2 sequences are KGHSH and LQKENI.

This clonotype is deemed medium-sized by its frequency. The rearrangement uses TRBV5-6 and TRBJ2-3; TCRdb's D call of TRBD2 is untestable without DNA. CDR1 and CDR2 from the germline V gene are SGHDT and YYEEEE. This CDR3 is built from 15 residues. The CDR3 protein is CASSLRSGSTDTQYF.

Judged by frequency, this clonotype is medium-sized. The rearrangement uses TRBV12-3 or TRBV12-4 and TRBJ2-3. This CDR3 has 16 amino acids. CDR3 protein: CASSLNRYSSTDTQYF.

The V gene is TRBV5-1, the J gene TRBJ1-2. The germline gives CDR1 SGHRS, CDR2 YFSETQ. The CDR3 is 15 amino acids. Here the CDR3 reads CASSLSPDTHYGYTF. Combining the CDR3 with reference TRBV5-1 and TRBJ1-2 gives the whole variable domain KAGVTQTPRYLIKTRGQQVTLSCSPISGHRSVSWYQQTPGQGLQFLFEYFSETQRNKGNFPGRFSGRQFSNSRSEMNVSTLELGDSALYLCASSLSPDTHYGYTFGSGTRLTVV.

V gene TRBV7-2 combines with J gene TRBJ2-4; TCRdb names TRBD1, which stays unverified in the absence of DNA. The CDR3 length is 17 residues. The V gene's germline CDR1 is SGHTA and CDR2 FQGNSA. CDR3 residues: CASSVQGGYLAKNIQYF.

Judged by frequency, this clonotype is medium-sized. The rearrangement uses TRBV12-3 or TRBV12-4 and TRBJ2-2. The CDR3 is made up of 14 amino acids. The CDR3 sequence: CASSFLANTGELFF.

V is TRBV12-3 or TRBV12-4 and J is TRBJ1-5. This CDR3 is built from 12 residues. This CDR3 reads CASVWGNQPQHF.

J is TRBJ1-1 and V is TRBV5-7. TRBV5-7 is placed among ORFs of uncertain function. The CDR3 runs to 12 residues. This CDR3 is CASSLESAEAFF.

This rearrangement joins TRBV5-6 to TRBJ1-6. This CDR3 comprises 13 residues. CDR1 and CDR2 (germline): SGHDT, YYEEEE. Here the CDR3 reads CASSLGAQRTLHF.